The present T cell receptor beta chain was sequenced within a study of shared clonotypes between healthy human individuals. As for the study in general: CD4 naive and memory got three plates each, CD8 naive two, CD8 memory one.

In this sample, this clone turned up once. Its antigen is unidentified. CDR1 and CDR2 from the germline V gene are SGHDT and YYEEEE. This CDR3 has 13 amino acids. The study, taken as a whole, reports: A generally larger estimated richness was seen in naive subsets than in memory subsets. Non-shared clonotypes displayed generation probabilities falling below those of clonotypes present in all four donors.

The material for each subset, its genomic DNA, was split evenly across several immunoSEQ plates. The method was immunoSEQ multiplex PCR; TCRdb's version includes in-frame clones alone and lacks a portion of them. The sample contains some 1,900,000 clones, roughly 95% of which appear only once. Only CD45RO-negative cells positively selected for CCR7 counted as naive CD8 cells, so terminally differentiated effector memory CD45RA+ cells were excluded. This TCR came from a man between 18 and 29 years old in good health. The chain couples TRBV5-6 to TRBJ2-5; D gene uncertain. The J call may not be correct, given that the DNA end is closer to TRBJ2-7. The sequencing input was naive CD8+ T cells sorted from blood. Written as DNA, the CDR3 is TGTGCCAGCAGCCCGCCAGACTCCTACGAGCAGTACTTC. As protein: CASSPPDSYEQYF.